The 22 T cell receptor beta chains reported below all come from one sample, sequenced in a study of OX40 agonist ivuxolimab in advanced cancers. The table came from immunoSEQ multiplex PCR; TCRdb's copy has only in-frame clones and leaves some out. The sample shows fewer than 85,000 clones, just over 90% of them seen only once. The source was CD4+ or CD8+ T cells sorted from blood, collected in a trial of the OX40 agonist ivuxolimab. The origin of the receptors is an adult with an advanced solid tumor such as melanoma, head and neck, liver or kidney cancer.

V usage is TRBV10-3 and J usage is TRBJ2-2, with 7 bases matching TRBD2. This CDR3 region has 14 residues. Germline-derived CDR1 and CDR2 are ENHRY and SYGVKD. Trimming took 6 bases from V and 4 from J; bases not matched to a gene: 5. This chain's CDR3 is CAISSSGLTGELFF. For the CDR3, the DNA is TGTGCCATCAGCTCTAGCGGTCTCACCGGGGAGCTGTTTTTT.

CDR3 amino acids: CASSLDSFNYGYTF. The CDR3 DNA reads TGCGCCAGCAGCTTGGACTCTTTCAACTATGGCTACACCTTC. This rearrangement joins TRBV5-1 to TRBJ1-2; D uncertain. The V end was cut by 0 bases, the J end by 2 bases, with 8 bases between. Germline V gene data show CDR1 as SGHRS and CDR2 as YFSETQ. This CDR3 is built from 14 residues.

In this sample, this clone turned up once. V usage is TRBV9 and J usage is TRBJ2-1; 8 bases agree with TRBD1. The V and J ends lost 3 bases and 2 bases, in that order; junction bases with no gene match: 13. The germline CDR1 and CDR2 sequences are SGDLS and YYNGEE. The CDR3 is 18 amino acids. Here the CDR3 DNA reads TGTGCCAGCAGCGCCCGCTATGGACAGGGTGATACCTACAATGAGCAGTTCTTC. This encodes CASSARYGQGDTYNEQFF. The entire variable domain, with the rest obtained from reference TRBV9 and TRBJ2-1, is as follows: DSGVTQTPKHLITATGQRVTLRCSPRSGDLSVYWYQQSLDQGLQFLIQYYNGEERAKGNILERFSAQQFPDLHSELNLSSLELGDSALYFCASSARYGQGDTYNEQFFGPGTRLTVL.

CDR3 sequence (DNA): TGCAGCGTCGCTGGACCCGGTGGGGGTTACAATGAGCAGTTCTTC. Its protein is CSVAGPGGGYNEQFF. The chain is built from TRBV29-1 and TRBJ2-1, with D perhaps TRBD1 or TRBD2 (5 bases each). Germline values: CDR1 SQVTM, CDR2 ANQGSEA. The CDR3 is made up of 15 amino acids. Trimming removed 6 bases from V and 4 bases from J, with 19 bases in between.

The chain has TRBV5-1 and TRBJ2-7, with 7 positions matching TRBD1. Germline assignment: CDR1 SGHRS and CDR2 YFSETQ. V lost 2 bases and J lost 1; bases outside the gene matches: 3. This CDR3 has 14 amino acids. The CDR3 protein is CASSFTGESYEQYF. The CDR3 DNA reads TGCGCCAGCAGCTTTACAGGGGAATCCTACGAGCAGTACTTC. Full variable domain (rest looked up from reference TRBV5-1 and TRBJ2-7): KAGVTQTPRYLIKTRGQQVTLSCSPISGHRSVSWYQQTPGQGLQFLFEYFSETQRNKGNFPGRFSGRQFSNSRSEMNVSTLELGDSALYLCASSFTGESYEQYFGPGTRLTVT.

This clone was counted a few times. CDR3 protein: CAWSGTGASGIQYF. The CDR3 DNA reads as TGTGCCTGGAGCGGGACGGGGGCCTCGGGCATTCAGTACTTC. The rearrangement joins TRBV30 to TRBJ2-4, with D possibly being TRBD1 or TRBD2 (6 bases each). The length of the CDR3 is 14 residues. Germline V gives CDR1 GTSNPN, CDR2 SVGIG (reference sequence). Deletions cut 3 bases from V and 9 bases from J, with 18 bases between.

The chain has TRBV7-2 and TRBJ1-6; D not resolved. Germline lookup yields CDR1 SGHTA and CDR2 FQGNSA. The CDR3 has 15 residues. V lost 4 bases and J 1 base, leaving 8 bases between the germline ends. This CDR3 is CASSSPGSYNSPLHF. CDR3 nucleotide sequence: TGTGCCAGCAGCTCACCGGGATCCTATAATTCACCCCTCCACTTT.

CDR3 bases: TGTGCCAGCAAACGAGGGACAGGGGTCACCGGGGAGCTGTTTTTT. It yields the protein CASKRGTGVTGELFF. The chain employs TRBV28 and TRBJ2-2, with TRBD1 matching over 10 bases. CDR1 and CDR2 (germline): MDHEN, SYDVKM. The CDR3 sequence is 15 residues long. With 7 bases clipped from V and 4 bases from J, the junction kept 6 bases outside the gene matches.

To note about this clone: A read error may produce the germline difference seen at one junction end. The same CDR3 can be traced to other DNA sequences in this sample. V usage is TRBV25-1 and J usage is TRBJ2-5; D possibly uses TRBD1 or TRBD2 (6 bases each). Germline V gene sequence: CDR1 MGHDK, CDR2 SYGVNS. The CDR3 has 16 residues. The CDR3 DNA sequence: TGTGCCAGCAGTGAAGTTGAAACGGGGGCTCAAGAGACTCAGTACTTC. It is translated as CASSEVETGAQETQYF.

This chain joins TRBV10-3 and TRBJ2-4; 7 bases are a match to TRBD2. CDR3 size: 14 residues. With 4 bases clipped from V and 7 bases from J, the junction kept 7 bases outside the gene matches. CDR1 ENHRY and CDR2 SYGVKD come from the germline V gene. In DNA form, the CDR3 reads TGTGCCATCAGTGGGGCGGGGGTCAGCAACATTCAGTACTTC. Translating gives CAISGAGVSNIQYF.

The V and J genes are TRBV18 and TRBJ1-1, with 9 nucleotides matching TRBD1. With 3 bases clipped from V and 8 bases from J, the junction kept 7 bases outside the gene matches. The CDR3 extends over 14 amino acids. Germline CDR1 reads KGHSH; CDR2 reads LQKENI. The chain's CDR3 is CASSPDPGTGEAFF. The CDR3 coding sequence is TGTGCCAGCTCACCCGACCCTGGGACAGGGGAAGCTTTCTTT.

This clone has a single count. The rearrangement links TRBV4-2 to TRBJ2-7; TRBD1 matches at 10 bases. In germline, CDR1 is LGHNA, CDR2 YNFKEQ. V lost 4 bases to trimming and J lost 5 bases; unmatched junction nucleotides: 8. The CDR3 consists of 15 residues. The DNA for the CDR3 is TGTGCCAGCAGCCTCGAGGGGACAGGGGCCGACGAGCAGTACTTC. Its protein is CASSLEGTGADEQYF.

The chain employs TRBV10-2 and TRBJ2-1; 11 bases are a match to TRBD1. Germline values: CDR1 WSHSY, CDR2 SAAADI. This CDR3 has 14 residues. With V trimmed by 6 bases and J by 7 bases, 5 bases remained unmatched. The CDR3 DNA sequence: TGCGCCAGCAGCGGGACAGGGGGTATGAATGAGCAGTTCTTC. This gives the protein CASSGTGGMNEQFF.

CDR3 amino acids: CASGREATDTQYF. The DNA for the CDR3 is TGTGCCAGCGGAAGGGAAGCCACAGATACGCAGTATTTT. The chain recombines TRBV28 with TRBJ2-3; D is ambiguous. The CDR3 runs to 13 residues. The germline V gene encodes CDR1 MDHEN and CDR2 SYDVKM. Trimming cost V 8 bases and J 2 bases, with 11 bases left between them.

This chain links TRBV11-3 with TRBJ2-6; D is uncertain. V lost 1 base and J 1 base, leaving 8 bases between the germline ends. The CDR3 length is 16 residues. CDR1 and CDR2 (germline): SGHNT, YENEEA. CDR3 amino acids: CASSLASGSGANVLTF. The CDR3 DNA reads TGTGCCAGCAGCTTAGCTTCAGGTTCTGGGGCCAACGTCCTGACTTTC. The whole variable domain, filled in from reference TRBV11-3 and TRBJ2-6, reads EAGVVQSPRYKIIEKKQPVAFWCNPISGHNTLYWYLQNLGQGPELLIRYENEEAVDDSQLPKDRFSAERLKGVDSTLKIQPAELGDSAVYLCASSLASGSGANVLTFGAGSRLTVL.

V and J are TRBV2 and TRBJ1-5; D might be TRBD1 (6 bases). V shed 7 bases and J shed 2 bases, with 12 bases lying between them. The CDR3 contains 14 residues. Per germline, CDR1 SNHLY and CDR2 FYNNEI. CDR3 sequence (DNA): TGTGCCAGCAACGTAAACAGGGGCAATCAGCCCCAGCATTTT. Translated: CASNVNRGNQPQHF.

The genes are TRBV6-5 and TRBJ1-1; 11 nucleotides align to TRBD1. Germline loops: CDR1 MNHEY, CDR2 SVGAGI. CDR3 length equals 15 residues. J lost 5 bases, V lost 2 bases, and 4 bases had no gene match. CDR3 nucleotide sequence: TGTGCCAGCAGTTACAGCGGGACAGGGGGGACTGAAGCTTTCTTT. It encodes CASSYSGTGGTEAFF.

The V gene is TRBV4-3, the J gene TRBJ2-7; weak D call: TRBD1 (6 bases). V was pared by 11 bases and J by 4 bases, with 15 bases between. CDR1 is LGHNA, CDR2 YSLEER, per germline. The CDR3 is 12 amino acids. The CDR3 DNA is TGCGCCCAAGTCCGGGACATATACGAGCAGTACTTC. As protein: CAQVRDIYEQYF.

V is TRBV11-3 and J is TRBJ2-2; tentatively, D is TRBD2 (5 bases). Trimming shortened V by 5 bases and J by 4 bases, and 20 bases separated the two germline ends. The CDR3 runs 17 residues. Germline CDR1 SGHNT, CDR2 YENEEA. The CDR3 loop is CASSPHPAAAGTGELFF. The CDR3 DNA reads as TGTGCCAGCAGCCCCCATCCGGCGGCCGCGGGCACCGGGGAGCTGTTTTTT. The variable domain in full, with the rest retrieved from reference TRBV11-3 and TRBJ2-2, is EAGVVQSPRYKIIEKKQPVAFWCNPISGHNTLYWYLQNLGQGPELLIRYENEEAVDDSQLPKDRFSAERLKGVDSTLKIQPAELGDSAVYLCASSPHPAAAGTGELFFGEGSRLTVL.

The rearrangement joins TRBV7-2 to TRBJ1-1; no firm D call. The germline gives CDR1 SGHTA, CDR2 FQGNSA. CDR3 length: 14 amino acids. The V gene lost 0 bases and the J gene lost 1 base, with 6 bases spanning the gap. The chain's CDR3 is CASSLAKKNTEAFF. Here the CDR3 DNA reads TGTGCCAGCAGCTTAGCGAAAAAGAACACTGAAGCTTTCTTT.

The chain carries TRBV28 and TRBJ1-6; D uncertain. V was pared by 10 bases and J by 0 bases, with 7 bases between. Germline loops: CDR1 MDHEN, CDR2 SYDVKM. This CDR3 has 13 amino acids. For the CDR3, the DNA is TGTGCCAACGGACTCTCCTATAATTCACCCCTCCACTTT. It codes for CANGLSYNSPLHF.

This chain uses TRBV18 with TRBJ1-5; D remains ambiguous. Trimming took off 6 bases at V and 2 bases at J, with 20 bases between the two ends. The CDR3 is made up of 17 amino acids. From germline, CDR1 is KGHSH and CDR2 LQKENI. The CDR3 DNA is TGTGCCAGCTCCCCCTCGGTGCCTACGATAGGCAATCAGCCCCAGCATTTT. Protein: CASSPSVPTIGNQPQHF.